This is a list of T cell receptor beta chains from one sample in a study of blood T cell repertoires in COVID-19. Method: immunoSEQ multiplex PCR; TCRdb's copy keeps in-frame clones and lacks some. Of hundreds of thousands of clones listed, more than 70% are singletons. Sequenced: peripheral blood. The receptor set was obtained from a woman aged 30 to 39 with COVID-19, enrolled during active disease. CDR3s include the opening cysteine and the closing phenylalanine or tryptophan.

V gene	CDR3 length	CDR3 protein
TRBV11-2	16	CASSLWGRAPYYEQYF
TRBV18	17	CASSPSGTGGSYTEAFF
TRBV10-3	14	CATASGGSTDTQYF
TRBV7-9	16	CASSFSSGQGKETQYF
TRBV4-3	15	CASSQEGGGPGELFF
TRBV28	11	CASSPTYEQYF
TRBV18	14	CASSRSRDNYEQYF
TRBV7-9	18	CASSSERLAGIPTDTQYF
TRBV7-9	17	CASSLWPGGGYNSPLHF
TRBV9	16	CASSVDGAGRYNEQFF
TRBV7-2	17	CASSLGDSGGVQETQYF
TRBV11-2	15	CASSFRTGLGSRDTF
TRBV12-3/TRBV12-4	13	CASSETGSAGYTF
TRBV28	18	CASSFRDRGRGSTGELFF
TRBV19	16	CASSIRLTMGQETQYF
TRBV25-1	16	CASSPSDGTGSNEQFF
TRBV5-4	14	CASYFPPNGTEQFF
TRBV7-2	16	CASSRPGTERSNEQFF
TRBV28	15	CASSYDRGWNSPLHF
TRBV18	14	CASSPAGLNTEAFF
TRBV7-9	15	CASSSQGQSGTEAFF
TRBV7-8	14	CASSLEGQIYEQYF
TRBV19	14	CASSIQQGLHGYTF
TRBV6-5	14	CASSRGGEDEKLFF
TRBV6-2/TRBV6-3	12	CASSYSTGKQFF
TRBV7-2	17	CASSLASHRVLYREAFF
TRBV19	13	CASSIGAGGGYTF
TRBV9	12	CASKGGGTEAFF